The rows below give T cell receptor beta chains drawn from one sample of a study of blood T cell repertoires in COVID-19. Assay: immunoSEQ multiplex PCR; the TCRdb copy retains only in-frame clones and omits some. The sample lists 300,000 or so clones, approximately 91% occurring once. Sample: peripheral blood. The receptors come from a woman in her thirties with COVID-19, enrolled during active disease. Each CDR3 is given with its conserved first and last residue. A D gene is named only where the DNA matches it firmly. The size entry is marked missing in some rows and otherwise reads once, few, many or a size class.

V gene	clone size	D gene	J gene	CDR3 protein	CDR3 DNA
TRBV30	.	.	TRBJ2-3	CAWAPLDTQYF	TGTGCCTGGGCCCCGTTAGATACGCAGTATTTT
TRBV6-5	.	TRBD1	TRBJ2-7	CASSYTYRGPYEQYF	TGTGCCAGCAGTTATACCTACAGGGGCCCCTACGAGCAGTACTTC
TRBV10-2	.	TRBD2	TRBJ2-1	CASSEGTIFPNEQFF	TGCGCCAGCAGTGAGGGGACTATATTCCCTAATGAGCAGTTCTTC
TRBV28	once	.	TRBJ1-6	CASGPDRFVSSPLHF	TGTGCCAGTGGACCCGACAGATTCGTTAGTTCACCCCTCCACTTT
TRBV30	.	.	TRBJ1-2	CAWSVRYGYTF	TGTGCCTGGAGTGTGCGCTATGGCTACACCTTC
TRBV6-1	.	.	TRBJ1-5	CASSEAHRVGQPQHF	TGTGCCAGCAGTGAGGCCCACAGGGTAGGCCAGCCCCAGCATTTT
TRBV11-3	.	.	TRBJ2-1	CASSLDSGSYNEQFF	TGTGCCAGCAGCTTAGATAGCGGCTCCTACAATGAGCAGTTCTTC
TRBV6-1	.	TRBD1	TRBJ1-2	CASSERTGPSNYGYTF	TGTGCCAGCAGTGAAAGGACAGGACCTTCTAACTATGGCTACACCTTC
TRBV5-1	.	TRBD1	TRBJ1-2	CASSLGQGGYTF	TGCGCCAGCAGCTTGGGACAGGGGGGCTACACCTTC
TRBV11-2	.	.	TRBJ2-7	CASSSTLASYEQYF	TGTGCCAGCAGCTCGACTCTAGCTTCCTACGAGCAGTACTTC
TRBV29-1	.	TRBD1	TRBJ1-3	CSVETGFSGNTIYF	TGCAGCGTGGAGACAGGGTTCTCTGGAAACACCATATATTTT
TRBV29-1	.	.	TRBJ1-1	CSVMVRMNTEAFF	TGCAGCGTTATGGTCAGGATGAACACTGAAGCTTTCTTT
TRBV29-1	.	TRBD1	TRBJ2-7	CSAVRDRGHEQYF	TGCAGCGCAGTTCGGGACAGGGGACACGAGCAGTACTTC
TRBV19	.	TRBD2	TRBJ2-1	CASSIEGTSINEQFF	TGTGCCAGTAGTATAGAGGGGACTAGCATTAATGAGCAGTTCTTC
TRBV15	.	.	TRBJ1-1	CATSSGRGGTVRHTEAFF	TGTGCCACCAGCAGCGGGCGGGGGGGGACGGTGAGGCACACTGAAGCTTTCTTT
TRBV12-3/TRBV12-4	few	.	TRBJ1-1	CASSFYVNEAFF	TGTGCCAGCAGTTTCTACGTAAATGAAGCTTTCTTT
TRBV30	few	.	TRBJ1-2	CAWRTGTSHTF	TGTGCCTGGAGAACAGGGACAAGCCACACCTTC
TRBV30	.	.	TRBJ1-1	CAATRERATEAFF	TGTGCCGCCACCAGGGAAAGGGCCACTGAAGCTTTCTTT
TRBV6-6	once	TRBD2	TRBJ2-7	CASSRAGELQNEQYF	TGTGCCAGCAGCCGAGCGGGAGAGCTCCAGAACGAGCAGTACTTC
TRBV2	.	TRBD2	TRBJ2-3	CASRSGTSGTRGDTQYF	TGTGCCAGCAGATCCGGGACTAGCGGGACACGGGGAGATACGCAGTATTTT
TRBV5-4	once	.	TRBJ2-5	CASSKTGDPKETQYF	TGTGCCAGCAGCAAGACGGGAGATCCAAAAGAGACCCAGTACTTC
TRBV5-4	.	.	TRBJ1-5	CASSLDLGADQPQHF	TGTGCCAGCAGCTTGGATCTGGGGGCAGATCAGCCCCAGCATTTT
TRBV27	.	TRBD2	TRBJ2-5	CASSLGTSGEETQYF	TGTGCCAGCAGTCTGGGGACTAGCGGGGAAGAGACCCAGTACTTC
TRBV27	.	.	TRBJ2-3	CASSLSPLWGEGTDTQYF	TGTGCCAGCAGTTTATCCCCCCTTTGGGGGGAGGGCACAGATACGCAGTATTTT
TRBV18	.	.	TRBJ1-1	CASSPGSVNTEAFF	TGTGCCAGCTCACCCGGGTCGGTGAACACTGAAGCTTTCTTT
TRBV6-6	once	TRBD2	TRBJ2-1	CASSRTSGSGIPPYNEQFF	TGTGCCAGCAGTCGAACTAGCGGGAGTGGGATTCCCCCATACAATGAGCAGTTCTTC
TRBV14	.	.	TRBJ2-7	CASSPRIASYEQYF	TGTGCCAGCAGCCCCCGTATAGCCTCCTACGAGCAGTACTTC
TRBV7-3	once	.	TRBJ2-2	CASSSDTGELFF	TGTGCCAGCAGTTCTGACACCGGGGAGCTGTTTTTT
TRBV4-1	.	TRBD1	TRBJ1-6	CASSRATPDRGNSPLHF	TGCGCCAGCAGCCGAGCGACACCTGACAGGGGAAATTCACCCCTCCACTTT
TRBV6-5	.	TRBD1	TRBJ1-1	CASRNTQGARTEAFF	TGTGCCAGCAGGAACACACAGGGGGCAAGAACTGAAGCTTTCTTT
TRBV27	.	TRBD1	TRBJ1-1	CASSLYRGLNTEAFF	TGTGCCAGCAGTTTATACAGGGGGCTAAACACTGAAGCTTTCTTT
TRBV19	.	.	TRBJ1-2	CASSRIGDGYTF	TGTGCCAGTAGTAGGATCGGAGATGGCTACACCTTC
TRBV7-2	few	TRBD2	TRBJ2-1	CASSLVPGGDEQFF	TGTGCCAGCAGCTTAGTTCCGGGAGGAGATGAGCAGTTCTTC
TRBV27	.	.	TRBJ1-1	CASSLTAYPIGNTEAFF	TGTGCCAGCAGTCTAACAGCCTACCCCATAGGAAACACTGAAGCTTTCTTT
TRBV2	few	TRBD1	TRBJ1-2	CASRGDRGSYGYTF	TGTGCCAGCAGAGGGGACAGGGGGTCGTATGGCTACACCTTC
TRBV3-1/TRBV3-2	.	TRBD2	TRBJ2-3	CASSLRTSGSRTDTQYF	TGTGCCAGCAGCCTCCGGACTAGCGGGAGTCGGACAGATACGCAGTATTTT
TRBV25-1	.	.	TRBJ2-7	CASRPPGDHRQAYF	TGTGCCAGCAGACCCCCGGGGGACCACCGTCAGGCGTACTTC
TRBV27	.	TRBD2	TRBJ2-3	CASSLVSGSVADTQYF	TGTGCCAGCAGTTTAGTTAGCGGGAGTGTGGCAGATACGCAGTATTTT
TRBV19	.	.	TRBJ2-1	CASRFRERSNEQFF	TGTGCCAGTAGGTTTCGGGAGCGCAGCAATGAGCAGTTCTTC
TRBV30	.	TRBD2	TRBJ2-7	CAWSVRTSGRYEQYF	TGTGCCTGGAGTGTCCGGACTAGCGGGAGGTACGAGCAGTACTTC
TRBV4-1	.	.	TRBJ1-5	CASTVRVDNQPQHF	TGCGCCAGCACGGTGCGGGTTGACAATCAGCCCCAGCATTTT
TRBV7-2	.	TRBD2	TRBJ2-1	CASSLGSSGRDSGEQFF	TGTGCCAGCAGCTTAGGGTCTAGCGGGAGGGATAGTGGTGAGCAGTTCTTC
TRBV5-4	.	.	TRBJ2-7	CASSLGPYDGVYEQYF	TGTGCCAGCAGCTTGGGCCCTTATGACGGAGTCTACGAGCAGTACTTC
TRBV7-2	once	.	TRBJ1-1	CASSLKANTKAFF	TGTGCCAGCAGCTTAAAAGCAAACACTAAAGCTTTCTTT
TRBV5-5	.	.	TRBJ1-6	CASSLGESPLHF	TGTGCCAGCAGCTTGGGCGAGTCACCCCTCCACTTT
TRBV5-1	.	TRBD2	TRBJ2-1	CASSSSGTSGMNEQFF	TGCGCCAGCAGCTCCTCCGGGACTAGCGGGATGAATGAGCAGTTCTTC
TRBV18	few	.	TRBJ2-5	CASSLVSSGEETQYF	TGTGCCAGCTCCTTGGTATCGAGCGGCGAAGAGACCCAGTACTTC
TRBV7-9	.	.	TRBJ2-1	CASSFYGRNEQFF	TGTGCCAGCAGCTTCTACGGTCGCAATGAGCAGTTCTTC
TRBV5-1	once	.	TRBJ1-5	CASSLEGGLSNQPQHF	TGCGCCAGCAGCTTGGAAGGGGGTTTAAGCAATCAGCCCCAGCATTTT
TRBV28	once	TRBD1	TRBJ2-6	CASSRTGGVGANVLTF	TGTGCCAGCAGTCGGACAGGGGGCGTCGGGGCCAACGTCCTGACTTTC
TRBV7-3	.	.	TRBJ1-1	CASSFYTGTEAFF	TGTGCCAGCAGCTTTTACACGGGGACTGAAGCTTTCTTT
TRBV5-1	.	.	TRBJ1-2	CASSPDGRRDYYGYTF	TGCGCCAGCAGCCCGGACGGTCGGCGGGACTACTATGGCTACACCTTC
TRBV19	.	TRBD2	TRBJ2-1	CASSGRLAGGPYNEQFF	TGTGCCAGTAGTGGAAGACTAGCGGGAGGGCCCTACAATGAGCAGTTCTTC
TRBV30	.	.	TRBJ2-1	CAWSVKRAYNEQFF	TGTGCCTGGAGTGTGAAGCGGGCCTACAATGAGCAGTTCTTC
TRBV9	.	.	TRBJ2-1	CASSVEEWAGSTSYNEQFF	TGTGCCAGCAGCGTAGAGGAATGGGCCGGGAGTACCTCCTACAATGAGCAGTTCTTC
TRBV2	.	.	TRBJ1-5	CASSTDGVNQPQHF	TGTGCCAGCAGCACCGACGGGGTCAATCAGCCCCAGCATTTT